This T cell receptor beta chain came from a study of siplizumab effects on memory and regulatory T cells. The method was immunoSEQ multiplex PCR; TCRdb's version includes in-frame clones alone and lacks a portion of them. The data contain fewer than 120,000 clones, roughly 92% of them singletons. This CDR3 has 15 amino acids. Trimming shortened V by 2 bases and J by 2 bases, and 10 bases separated the two germline ends. Germline CDR1 is LNHNV and CDR2 is YYDKDF (reference sequence). This chain connects TRBV15 to TRBJ1-5; D unresolved. The sequence was obtained from a human donor in good health. Input material: CD4+ T cells sorted from blood. CDR3 sequence reads: CATSRSRLGNQPQHF. CDR3 nucleotide sequence: TGTGCCACCAGCAGATCCCGTCTCGGCAATCAGCCCCAGCATTTT.